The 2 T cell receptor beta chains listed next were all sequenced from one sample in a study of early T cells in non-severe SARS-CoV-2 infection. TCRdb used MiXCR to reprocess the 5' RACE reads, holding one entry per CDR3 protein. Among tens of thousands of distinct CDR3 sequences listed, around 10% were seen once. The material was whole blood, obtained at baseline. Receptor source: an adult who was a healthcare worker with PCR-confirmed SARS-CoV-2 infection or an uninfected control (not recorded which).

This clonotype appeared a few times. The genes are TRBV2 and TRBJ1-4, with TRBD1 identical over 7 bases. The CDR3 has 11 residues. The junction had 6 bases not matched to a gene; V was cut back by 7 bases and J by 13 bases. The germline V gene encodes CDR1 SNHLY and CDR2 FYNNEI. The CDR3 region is CASNRQGRLFF. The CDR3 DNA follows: TGTGCCAGCAACCGACAGGGACGACTGTTTTTT.

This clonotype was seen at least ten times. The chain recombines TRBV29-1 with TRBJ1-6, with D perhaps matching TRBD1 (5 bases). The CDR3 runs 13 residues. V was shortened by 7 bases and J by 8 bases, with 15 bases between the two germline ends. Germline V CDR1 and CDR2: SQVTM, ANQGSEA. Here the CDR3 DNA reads TGCAGCGCGTCCCAGGGCCCTTATTCACCCCTCCACTTT. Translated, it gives CSASQGPYSPLHF.